This TCR beta chain was identified during a study of shared clonotypes between healthy human individuals. Study summary: Per donor, CD8 memory used one plate, CD8 naive used two, CD4 memory used three and CD4 naive used three. Study-wide findings and caveats: About 5% of naive CD4 clonotypes were shared across a handful of donors.

Germline assignment: CDR1 SGHDN and CDR2 FVKESK. V shed 3 bases and J 6 bases; nucleotides not matched to a gene: 5. CDR3 size: 13 residues. Sequencing was performed with immunoSEQ multiplex PCR; in TCRdb, only in-frame clones are kept and a portion is missing. The table shows some 2.3 million clones, with just over 90% occurring only once. With regard to this clone: Its antigen remains unidentified.

In the CD4+ fraction, cells were divided into CD45RA+ naive and CD45RA-negative memory subsets. The chain combines TRBV14 with TRBJ2-7; 7 nucleotides match TRBD1. The specimen was naive CD4+ T cells from PBMCs. Subset reported: CD45RA+ positively selected. This TCR derives from a man between 18 and 29 years old in good health. Some clones in this sample may be carry-over from other donors' samples. CDR3 bases: TGTGCCAGCAGCCAGGTGAGGGACAGCGAGCAGTACTTC. Amino acids: CASSQVRDSEQYF.